These 25 T cell receptor beta chains share one sample of origin, sequenced in a study of cytomegalovirus exposure and HLA in healthy donors. PCR employed 60 Vbeta and 13 Jbeta primers. Libraries were prepared by immunoSEQ multiplex PCR; TCRdb keeps only in-frame clonotypes and omits some of them. In the table there are just over 150,000 clones, 80% of which are singletons. Sequencing was performed on PBMCs. The receptors shown here come from a male donor in good health and CMV-seropositive.

The V call is TRBV2, the J call TRBJ2-2; no definite D call. Trimming removed 7 bases from V and 1 base from J, with 19 bases in between. The CDR3 is 17 residues long. The germline V gene encodes CDR1 SNHLY and CDR2 FYNNEI. CDR3 amino acids: CASKPPNLLRNTGELFF. The CDR3 coding sequence is TGTGCCAGCAAACCTCCGAACCTGCTTAGGAACACCGGGGAGCTGTTTTTT.

The chain combines TRBV4-3 with TRBJ1-2, with D possibly being TRBD1 (5 bases). Per germline, CDR1 LGHNA and CDR2 YSLEER. CDR3 length: 14 amino acids. V lost 8 bases to trimming and J lost 4 bases, with 17 bases between them. The CDR3 loop reads CASSPGLGLYGYTF. The CDR3 DNA reads TGCGCCAGCTCCCCAGGGTTGGGCCTCTATGGCTACACCTTC.

As concerns this clone: One end of the junction is discordant with germline, which a read error may explain. This rearrangement joins TRBV7-9 to TRBJ2-7; tentative D call: TRBD1 (5 bases). Germline loops: CDR1 SEHNR, CDR2 FQNEAQ (reference sequence). The CDR3 sequence is 13 residues long. The DNA for the CDR3 is TGTTCCAGCAGCAAAGGGGCCCTTTACGAGCAGTACTTC. It is translated as CSSSKGALYEQYF. Combining the CDR3 with reference TRBV7-9 and TRBJ2-7 gives the whole variable domain DTGVSQNPRHKITKRGQNVTFRCDPISEHNRLYWYRQTLGQGPEFLTYFQNEAQLEKSRLLSDRFSAERPKGSFSTLEIQRTEQGDSAMYLCSSSKGALYEQYFGPGTRLTVT.

Points on this clone: At one end the junction does not follow the germline gene, possibly because of a read error. The V call is TRBV7-9, the J call TRBJ2-5, with 14 bases that match TRBD2. Looked up from germline, CDR1 is SEHNR and CDR2 is FQNEAQ (reference sequence). The CDR3 runs 15 residues. The CDR3 coding sequence is TGTTCCAGCAGCAGACTAGCGGGAGGGGCAGAGACCCAGTACTTC. This encodes CSSSRLAGGAETQYF.

The chain links TRBV18 to TRBJ2-7; 7 bases fit TRBD2. Trimming cost V 4 bases and J 5 bases; bases outside gene matches: 8. The CDR3 runs 14 residues. Germline loops: CDR1 KGHSH, CDR2 LQKENI. CDR3 protein: CASSLSSGIHEQYF. As DNA, the CDR3 is TGTGCCAGCTCACTCTCAAGCGGGATCCACGAGCAGTACTTC.

The chain is built from TRBV6-1 and TRBJ1-6; the D is unclear. Germline lookup yields CDR1 MNHNS and CDR2 SASEGT. V was trimmed by 1 base and J by 10 bases, leaving 14 bases between them. The CDR3 contains 15 residues. The CDR3 here is CASSEVRGERSPLHF. The CDR3 nucleotides are TGTGCCAGCAGTGAAGTACGTGGGGAGAGATCACCCCTCCACTTT.

This chain uses TRBV2 with TRBJ1-5; D unclear. CDR1 SNHLY and CDR2 FYNNEI come from the germline V gene. With 3 bases removed from V and 9 bases from J, the gap between germline ends came to 15 bases. This CDR3 comprises 14 residues. The CDR3 DNA sequence: TGTGCCAGCAGTGATTTAATCCGGGGTGGGCCCCAGCATTTT. It encodes CASSDLIRGGPQHF.

This sequence joins TRBV2 and TRBJ2-1, with a possible D match to TRBD1 (5 bases). The CDR3 runs to 12 residues. Germline-derived CDR1 and CDR2 are SNHLY and FYNNEI. The germline V and J ends were trimmed by 8 bases and 1 base, with 6 bases remaining between them. CDR3 nucleotide sequence: TGTGCCAGCCAGGGATCCTACAATGAGCAGTTCTTC. Protein sequence: CASQGSYNEQFF.

This chain links TRBV6-1 with TRBJ1-2; D not resolved. Germline CDR1 is MNHNS and CDR2 is SASEGT. Trimming stripped 6 bases from V and 7 bases from J, with 12 bases between. The CDR3 runs 12 residues. The CDR3 spells CASRYSVGGYTF. In DNA form, the CDR3 reads TGTGCCAGCAGGTATAGCGTGGGTGGCTACACCTTC.

The chain uses TRBV5-1 and TRBJ1-1; D is possibly TRBD1 (5 bases). CDR1 is SGHRS and CDR2 is YFSETQ in the germline V gene. CDR3 size: 14 residues. Trimming removed 4 bases at V and 0 bases at J, with 10 bases between. CDR3 sequence: CASSAGLMNTEAFF. The CDR3 DNA reads TGCGCCAGCAGCGCGGGACTGATGAACACTGAAGCTTTCTTT. The variable domain in full, with the rest retrieved from reference TRBV5-1 and TRBJ1-1, is KAGVTQTPRYLIKTRGQQVTLSCSPISGHRSVSWYQQTPGQGLQFLFEYFSETQRNKGNFPGRFSGRQFSNSRSEMNVSTLELGDSALYLCASSAGLMNTEAFFGQGTRLTVV.

The chain joins TRBV28 to TRBJ2-5; 7 bases map to TRBD2. The end of the DNA aligns better with TRBJ2-7, so the J call may be wrong. The germline V gene encodes CDR1 MDHEN and CDR2 SYDVKM. CDR3 size: 14 residues. For the CDR3, the DNA is TGTGCCAGCAGTTTGGGCGGGAGCTCCTACGAGCAGTACTTC. This encodes CASSLGGSSYEQYF.

The CDR3 DNA is TGTGCCAGCACGCCTAGCGGGTTCTACAATGAGCAGTTCTTC. It encodes CASTPSGFYNEQFF. This chain uses TRBV28 with TRBJ2-1, with 8 bases aligning to TRBD2. The CDR3 extends over 14 amino acids. Germline lookup yields CDR1 MDHEN and CDR2 SYDVKM. V gave up 7 bases and J gave up 3 bases; unmatched junction bases: 5.

The sample holds one count of this clone. J is TRBJ1-4 and V is TRBV29-1, with unresolved D. V lost 7 bases and J 0 bases, leaving 9 bases between the germline ends. This CDR3 contains 13 residues. Germline V gene sequence: CDR1 SQVTM, CDR2 ANQGSEA. CDR3 sequence: CSASPATNEKLFF. CDR3 DNA sequence: TGCAGCGCCTCACCGGCAACTAATGAAAAACTGTTTTTT.

The V gene is TRBV30, the J gene TRBJ1-1; 8 bases agree with TRBD1. This CDR3 has 15 amino acids. Germline CDR1 is GTSNPN and CDR2 is SVGIG (reference sequence). With 3 bases clipped from V and 3 bases from J, the junction kept 9 bases outside the gene matches. The CDR3 sequence is CAWRPADRGYTEAFF. The DNA for the CDR3 is TGTGCCTGGAGGCCGGCCGACAGGGGTTACACTGAAGCTTTCTTT. Full variable domain (remainder filled in from reference TRBV30 and TRBJ1-1): SQTIHQWPATLVQPVGSPLSLECTVEGTSNPNLYWYRQAAGRGLQLLFYSVGIGQISSEVPQNLSASRPQDRQFILSSKKLLLSDSGFYLCAWRPADRGYTEAFFGQGTRLTVV.

This clone was recorded only once. The rearrangement uses TRBV19 and TRBJ1-2; 9 nucleotides agree with TRBD1. Germline V CDR1 and CDR2: LNHDA, SQIVND (reference sequence). V gave up 5 bases and J gave up 4 bases; unmatched junction bases: 8. The CDR3 is made up of 15 amino acids. The CDR3 loop reads CASSWTGVGSYGYTF. CDR3 nucleotide sequence: TGTGCCAGTAGTTGGACAGGGGTCGGATCCTATGGCTACACCTTC.

CDR3 residues: CASSSVIQGSYNSPLHF. In DNA form, the CDR3 reads TGTGCCAGCAGCAGCGTTATTCAGGGCTCCTATAATTCACCCCTCCACTTT. The J gene is TRBJ1-6, the V gene TRBV9; D is possibly TRBD1 (5 bases). V was shortened by 4 bases and J by 0 bases, with 14 bases between the two germline ends. The germline gives CDR1 SGDLS, CDR2 YYNGEE. This CDR3 contains 17 residues.

The chain uses TRBV5-6 and TRBJ1-2, with 7 nucleotides matching TRBD1. The CDR3 length is 13 residues. In germline, CDR1 is SGHDT, CDR2 YYEEEE. V was pared by 4 bases and J by 8 bases, with 8 bases of the junction left unmatched. The CDR3 reads CASSIDRERGYTF. The CDR3 DNA reads TGTGCCAGCAGCATCGACAGGGAACGCGGCTACACCTTC. Full variable domain (rest looked up from reference TRBV5-6 and TRBJ1-2): DAGVTQSPTHLIKTRGQQVTLRCSPKSGHDTVSWYQQALGQGPQFIFQYYEEEERQRGNFPDRFSGHQFPNYSSELNVNALLLGDSALYLCASSIDRERGYTFGSGTRLTVV.

The chain uses TRBV5-1 and TRBJ1-1; 8 positions match TRBD1. J was trimmed by 3 bases and V by 0 bases; bases with no gene match: 1. CDR1 is SGHRS and CDR2 is YFSETQ in the germline V gene. This CDR3 comprises 14 residues. DNA of the CDR3: TGCGCCAGCAGCTTGGGACAGGGGTACACTGAAGCTTTCTTT. Its translation: CASSLGQGYTEAFF.

This sequence joins TRBV27 and TRBJ2-5, with 8 bases aligning to TRBD2. The germline V gene encodes CDR1 MNHEY and CDR2 SMNVEV (reference sequence). CDR3 size: 14 residues. V lost 4 bases to trimming and J lost 4 bases; unmatched junction nucleotides: 5. DNA of the CDR3: TGTGCCAGCAGTTCGACTAGCGAGGGAGAGACCCAGTACTTC. Protein product: CASSSTSEGETQYF.

The chain links TRBV28 to TRBJ1-2; D unclear. The V end lost 7 bases, the J end lost 5 bases, and 20 bases lay between the germline ends. CDR1 and CDR2 from the germline V gene are MDHEN and SYDVKM. The CDR3 has 15 amino acids. CDR3 in DNA: TGTGCCAGCACCGTTTCCAATCAGGTTCCATATGGCTACACCTTC. As protein: CASTVSNQVPYGYTF.

The chain is built from TRBV5-6 and TRBJ2-7, with 11 bases aligning to TRBD2. Losses at the gene ends were 0 bases for V and 6 bases for J; bases not matched to a gene: 5. Germline-derived CDR1 and CDR2 are SGHDT and YYEEEE. The CDR3 spans 15 residues. The CDR3 reads CASSLETSGSGEQYF. In DNA, the CDR3 is TGTGCCAGCAGCTTGGAAACTAGCGGGAGTGGCGAGCAGTACTTC. The full variable domain, completed using reference TRBV5-6 and TRBJ2-7, is DAGVTQSPTHLIKTRGQQVTLRCSPKSGHDTVSWYQQALGQGPQFIFQYYEEEERQRGNFPDRFSGHQFPNYSSELNVNALLLGDSALYLCASSLETSGSGEQYFGPGTRLTVT.

The V and J genes are TRBV9 and TRBJ2-1; 10 positions match TRBD2. The CDR3 runs 14 residues. The J segment lost 10 bases and the V segment lost 3 bases, leaving 7 bases of the junction unmatched. Germline loops: CDR1 SGDLS, CDR2 YYNGEE. Here the CDR3 reads CASSEGLAIGEQFF. The CDR3 DNA sequence: TGTGCCAGCAGCGAGGGACTAGCGATCGGGGAGCAGTTCTTC.

The rearrangement joins TRBV28 to TRBJ1-3, with D uncertain. Per the germline V gene, CDR1 is MDHEN and CDR2 is SYDVKM. The CDR3 consists of 15 residues. V shed 1 base and J shed 4 bases, with 11 bases lying between them. The CDR3 sequence is CASSLYGQQGNTIYF. CDR3 in DNA: TGTGCCAGCAGTTTATATGGGCAGCAAGGAAACACCATATATTTT.

This sequence joins TRBV7-9 and TRBJ2-2, with 10 bases that match TRBD2. The CDR3 runs 17 residues. V dropped 4 bases and J dropped 2; count of bases not matched to a gene: 7. Germline V gene lookup returns CDR1 SEHNR and CDR2 FQNEAQ (reference sequence). CDR3 protein: CASSWGASGRNTGELFF. The CDR3 coding sequence is TGTGCCAGCAGCTGGGGCGCTAGCGGGAGAAACACCGGGGAGCTGTTTTTT. The whole variable domain, filled in from reference TRBV7-9 and TRBJ2-2, reads DTGVSQNPRHKITKRGQNVTFRCDPISEHNRLYWYRQTLGQGPEFLTYFQNEAQLEKSRLLSDRFSAERPKGSFSTLEIQRTEQGDSAMYLCASSWGASGRNTGELFFGEGSRLTVL.

V usage is TRBV19 and J usage is TRBJ1-5; a possible D gene is TRBD1 (6 bases). CDR1 LNHDA and CDR2 SQIVND come from the germline V gene (reference sequence). Trimming left V 6 bases short and J 2 bases short, with 17 bases between. The CDR3 has 16 amino acids. For the CDR3, the DNA is TGTGCCAGTAGCAAGACAGGCCCCAAGGGCAATCAGCCCCAGCATTTT. Translating gives CASSKTGPKGNQPQHF.